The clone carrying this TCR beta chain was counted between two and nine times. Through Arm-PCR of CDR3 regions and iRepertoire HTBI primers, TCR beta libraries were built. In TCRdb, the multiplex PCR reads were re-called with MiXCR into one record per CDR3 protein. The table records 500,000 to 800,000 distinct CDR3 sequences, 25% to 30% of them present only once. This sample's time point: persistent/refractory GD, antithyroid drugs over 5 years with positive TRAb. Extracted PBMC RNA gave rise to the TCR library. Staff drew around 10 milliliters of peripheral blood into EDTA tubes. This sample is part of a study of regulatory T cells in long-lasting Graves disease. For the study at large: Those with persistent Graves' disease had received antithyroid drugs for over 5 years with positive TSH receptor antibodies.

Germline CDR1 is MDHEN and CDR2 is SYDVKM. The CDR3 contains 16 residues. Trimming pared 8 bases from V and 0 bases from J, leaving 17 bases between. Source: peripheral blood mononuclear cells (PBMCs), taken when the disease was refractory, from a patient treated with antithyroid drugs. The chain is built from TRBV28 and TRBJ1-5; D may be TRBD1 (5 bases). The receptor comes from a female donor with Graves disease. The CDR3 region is CASLSGGLNSNQPQHF. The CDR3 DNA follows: TGTGCCAGCCTCTCCGGGGGACTTAATAGCAATCAGCCCCAGCATTTT.